This T cell receptor beta chain comes out of a study of CD8+CD57+ T cells in acquired aplastic anemia. As concerns this clonotype: The junction and the germline gene differ at one end; a read error may be behind it.

The template for TCR beta VDJ and CDR3 sequence profiling was genomic DNA. Each CDR3 protein gets one entry after TCRdb re-called the reads with MiXCR. There are approximately 250,000 distinct CDR3 sequences in the sample; 82% occur only once, and 40% to 55% lies in the top ten. The germline CDR1 and CDR2 sequences are SNHLY and FYNNEI. The CDR3 length is 14 residues. All sequencing subjects had displayed CD8+CD57+ cell expansion on flow cytometry. The origin of this receptor is a human donor with aplastic anemia. The gene calls are TRBV2 and TRBJ2-3, with TRBD2 matching 7 bases. Material: sorted CD4+, CD8+, or CD8+CD57+ T cells (not recorded which) from PBMCs. The CDR3 protein is CASSGVGGSNTQYF. The CDR3 region has the DNA TGTGCCAGCAGCGGGGTGGGGGGGTCAAACACGCAATATTTC. The full variable domain, with the rest looked up from reference TRBV2 and TRBJ2-3, is EPEVTQTPSHQVTQMGQEVILRCVPISNHLYFYWYRQILGQKVEFLVSFYNNEISEKSEIFDDQFSVERPDGSNFTLKIRSTKLEDSAMYFCASSGVGGSNTQYFGPGTRLTVL.